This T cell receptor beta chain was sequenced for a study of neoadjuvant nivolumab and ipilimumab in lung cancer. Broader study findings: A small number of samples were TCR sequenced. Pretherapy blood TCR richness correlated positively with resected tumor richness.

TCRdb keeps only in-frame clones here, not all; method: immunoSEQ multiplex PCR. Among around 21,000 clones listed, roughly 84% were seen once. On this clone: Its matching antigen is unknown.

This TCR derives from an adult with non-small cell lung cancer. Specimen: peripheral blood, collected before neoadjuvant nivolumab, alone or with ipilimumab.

CDR3 sequence: CASCRVGGEAFF. CDR3 in DNA: TGTGCCAGTTGCCGGGTGGGGGGAGAAGCTTTCTTT. The rearrangement links TRBV28 to TRBJ1-1; the D gene is possibly TRBD1 (5 bases). V lost 9 bases, J lost 8 bases, and 16 bases lay in between. In germline, CDR1 is MDHEN, CDR2 SYDVKM. CDR3 length equals 12 residues. The full variable domain, rest sourced from reference TRBV28 and TRBJ1-1, is DVKVTQSSRYLVKRTGEKVFLECVQDMDHENMFWYRQDPGLGLRLIYFSYDVKMKEKGDIPEGYSVSREKKERFSLILESASTNQTSMYLCASCRVGGEAFFGQGTRLTVV.